The source of this T cell receptor (beta chain) is a study of blood T cells in healthy people across ages. Combining a sample-barcoded 5' primer with a J-beta primer mix, a second PCR ran for about 7 to 12 cycles. A template-switch adaptor containing 12 random nucleotides labeled each cDNA molecule. Sequencing yielded, for each sample, at least 3 million paired-end reads carrying CDR3. TCRdb itself ran the 5' RACE reads through MiXCR, one entry per CDR3 protein. The table lists some 690,000 distinct CDR3 sequences, 22% of them singletons, with roughly 22% in the top ten. Whole-study findings and limits: Long-lived donors carried more naive CD4+ cells and greater diversity than aged donors. Observed TCR beta diversity per million T cells went down as age went up. This fall followed a roughly linear course with age.

This clonotype was seen at least ten times. Its antigen is as yet unknown. There are 13 residues in the CDR3. CDR1 and CDR2 from the germline V gene are SQVTM and ANQGSEA. Trimming at V came to 4 bases and at J to 8 bases, leaving 3 bases not matched to a gene. Sequences were obtained from blood. V and J are TRBV29-1 and TRBJ1-4, with TRBD1 matching 11 bases. The TCR was taken from a man between 70 and 80 years old in good health. The CDR3 coding sequence is TGCAGCGTTGGGACAGGGGGCGCGGAAAAACTGTTTTTT. Amino acid sequence: CSVGTGGAEKLFF.